The present T cell receptor beta chain was sequenced within a study of T-cell memory formation after mild COVID-19. Each CDR3 protein gets one entry after TCRdb re-called the 5' RACE reads with MiXCR. The table has 100,000 to 150,000 distinct CDR3 sequences, over 15% seen once. This clonotype was observed a few times. V lost 5 bases and J lost 3, with 14 bases in between. CDR1 and CDR2 from the germline V gene are SGHDT and YYEEEE. The CDR3 consists of 14 residues. Specimen: PBMCs or a T cell subset sorted from them (not recorded which). This rearrangement joins TRBV5-6 to TRBJ1-1; perhaps TRBD1 as D (6 bases). The TCR sequence derives from a man aged 18 to 29 who had mild COVID-19 (a few samples of this study predate the infection). Cell type and time point are not known. This CDR3 is CASRPDNRDTEAFF. In nucleotides, the CDR3 is TGTGCCAGCAGGCCAGACAACAGGGACACTGAAGCTTTCTTT.